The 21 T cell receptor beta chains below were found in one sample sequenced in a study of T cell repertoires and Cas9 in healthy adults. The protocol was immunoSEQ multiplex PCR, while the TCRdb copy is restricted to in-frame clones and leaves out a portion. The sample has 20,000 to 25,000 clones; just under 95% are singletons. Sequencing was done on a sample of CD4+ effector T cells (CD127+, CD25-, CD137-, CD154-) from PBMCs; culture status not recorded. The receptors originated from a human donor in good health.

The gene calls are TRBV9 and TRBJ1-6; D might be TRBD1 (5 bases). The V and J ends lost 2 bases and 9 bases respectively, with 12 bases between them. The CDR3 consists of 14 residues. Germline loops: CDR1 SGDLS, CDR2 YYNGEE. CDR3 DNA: TGTGCCAGCAGCGTGGAGCCGGGGGGTTCACCCCTCCACTTT. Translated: CASSVEPGGSPLHF.

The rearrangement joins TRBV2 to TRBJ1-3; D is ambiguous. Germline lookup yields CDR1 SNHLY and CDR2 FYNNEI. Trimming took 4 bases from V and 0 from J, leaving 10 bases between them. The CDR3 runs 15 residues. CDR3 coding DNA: TGTGCCAGCAGTGTGCACAGCTACTCTGGAAACACCATATATTTT. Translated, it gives CASSVHSYSGNTIYF.

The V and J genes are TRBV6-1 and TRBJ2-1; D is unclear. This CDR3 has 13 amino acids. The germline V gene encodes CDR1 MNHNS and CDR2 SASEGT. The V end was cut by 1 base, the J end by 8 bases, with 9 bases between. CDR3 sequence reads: CASSEDATHEQFF. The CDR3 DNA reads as TGTGCCAGCAGTGAAGACGCGACTCATGAGCAGTTCTTC.

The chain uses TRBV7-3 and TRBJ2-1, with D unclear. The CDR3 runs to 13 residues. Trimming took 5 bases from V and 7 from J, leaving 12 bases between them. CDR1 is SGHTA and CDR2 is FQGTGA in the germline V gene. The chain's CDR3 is CASSEETPNEQFF. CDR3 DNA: TGTGCCAGCAGCGAGGAGACTCCTAATGAGCAGTTCTTC.

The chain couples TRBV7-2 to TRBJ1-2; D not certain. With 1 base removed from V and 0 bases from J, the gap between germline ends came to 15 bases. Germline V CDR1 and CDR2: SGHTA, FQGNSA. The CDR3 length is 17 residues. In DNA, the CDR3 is TGTGCCAGCAGCTTAGTTATCGGCCCCCAGACTAACTATGGCTACACCTTC. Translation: CASSLVIGPQTNYGYTF.

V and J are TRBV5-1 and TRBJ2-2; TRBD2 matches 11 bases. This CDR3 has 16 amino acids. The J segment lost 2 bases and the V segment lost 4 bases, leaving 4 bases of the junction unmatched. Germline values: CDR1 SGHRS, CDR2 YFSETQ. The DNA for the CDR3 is TGCGCCAGCAGCCCAACTAGCGGGGGAAACACCGGGGAGCTGTTTTTT. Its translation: CASSPTSGGNTGELFF.

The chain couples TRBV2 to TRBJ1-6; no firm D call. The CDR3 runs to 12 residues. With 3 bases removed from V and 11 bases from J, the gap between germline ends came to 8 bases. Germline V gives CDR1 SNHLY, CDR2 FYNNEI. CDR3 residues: CASSDSMPPLHF. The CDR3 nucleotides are TGTGCCAGCAGTGATAGCATGCCACCCCTCCACTTT.

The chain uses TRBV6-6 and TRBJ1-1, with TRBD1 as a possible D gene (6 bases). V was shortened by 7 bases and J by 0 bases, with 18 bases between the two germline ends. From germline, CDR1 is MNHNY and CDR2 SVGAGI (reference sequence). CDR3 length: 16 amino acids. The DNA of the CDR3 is TGTGCCAGCACCTTACGGAGAGGGGGAATGAACACTGAAGCTTTCTTT. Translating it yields CASTLRRGGMNTEAFF.

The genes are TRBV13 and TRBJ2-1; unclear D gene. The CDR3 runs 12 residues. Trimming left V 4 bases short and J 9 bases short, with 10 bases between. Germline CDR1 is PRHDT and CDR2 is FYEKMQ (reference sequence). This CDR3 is CASSSSEAEQFF. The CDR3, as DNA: TGTGCCAGCAGCTCCTCTGAGGCTGAGCAGTTCTTC.

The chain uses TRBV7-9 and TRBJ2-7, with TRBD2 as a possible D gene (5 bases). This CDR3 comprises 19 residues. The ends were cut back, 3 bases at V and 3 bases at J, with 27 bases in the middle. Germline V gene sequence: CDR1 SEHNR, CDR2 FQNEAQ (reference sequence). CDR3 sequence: CASSFGWEWGAPANYEQYV. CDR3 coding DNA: TGTGCCAGCAGCTTCGGCTGGGAGTGGGGAGCTCCAGCCAACTACGAGCAGTACGTC.

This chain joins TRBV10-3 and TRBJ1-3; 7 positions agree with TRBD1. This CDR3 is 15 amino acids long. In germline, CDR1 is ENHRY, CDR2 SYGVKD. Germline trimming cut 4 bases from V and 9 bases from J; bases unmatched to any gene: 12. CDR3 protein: CAISGTTGLRSTIYF. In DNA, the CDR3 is TGTGCCATCAGTGGCACGACAGGGTTGAGAAGCACCATATATTTT.

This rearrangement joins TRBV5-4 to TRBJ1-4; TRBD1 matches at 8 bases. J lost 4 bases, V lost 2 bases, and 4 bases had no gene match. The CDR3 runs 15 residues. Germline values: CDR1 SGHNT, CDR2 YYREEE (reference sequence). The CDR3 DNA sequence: TGTGCCAGCAGCTTCCCAGGACAGGGTAATGAAAAACTGTTTTTT. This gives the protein CASSFPGQGNEKLFF. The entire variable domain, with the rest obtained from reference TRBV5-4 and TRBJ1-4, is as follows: ETGVTQSPTHLIKTRGQQVTLRCSSQSGHNTVSWYQQALGQGPQFIFQYYREEENGRGNFPPRFSGLQFPNYSSELNVNALELDDSALYLCASSFPGQGNEKLFFGSGTQLSVL.

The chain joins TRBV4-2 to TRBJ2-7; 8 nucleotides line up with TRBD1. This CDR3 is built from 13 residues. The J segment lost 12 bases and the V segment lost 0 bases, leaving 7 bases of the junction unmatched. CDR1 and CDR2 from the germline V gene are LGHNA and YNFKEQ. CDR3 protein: CASSQEIRDRRYV. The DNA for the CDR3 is TGTGCCAGCAGCCAAGAAATAAGGGACAGGCGGTACGTC.

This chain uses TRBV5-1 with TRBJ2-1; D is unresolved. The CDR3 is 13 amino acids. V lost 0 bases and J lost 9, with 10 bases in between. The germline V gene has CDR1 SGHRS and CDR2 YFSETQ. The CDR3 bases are TGCGCCAGCAGCTTGGTTGGGCGCGCTGAGCAGTTCTTC. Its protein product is CASSLVGRAEQFF.

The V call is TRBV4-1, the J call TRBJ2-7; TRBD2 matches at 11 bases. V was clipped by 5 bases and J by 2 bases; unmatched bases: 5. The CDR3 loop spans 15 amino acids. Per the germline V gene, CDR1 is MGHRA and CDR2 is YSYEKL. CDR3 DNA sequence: TGCGCCAGCAGCTATAGCGGGGGGGCCGCCTACGAGCAGTACTTC. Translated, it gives CASSYSGGAAYEQYF.

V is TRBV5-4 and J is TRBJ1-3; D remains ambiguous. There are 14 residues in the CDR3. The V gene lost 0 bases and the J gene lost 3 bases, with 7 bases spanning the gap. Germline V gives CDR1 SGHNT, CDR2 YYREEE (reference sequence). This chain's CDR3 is CASSLAGFGNTIYF. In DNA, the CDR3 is TGTGCCAGCAGCTTGGCTGGGTTTGGAAACACCATATATTTT.

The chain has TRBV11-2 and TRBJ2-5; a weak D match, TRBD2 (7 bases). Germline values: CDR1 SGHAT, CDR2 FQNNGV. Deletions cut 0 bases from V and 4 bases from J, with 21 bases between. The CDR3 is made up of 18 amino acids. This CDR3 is CASSLDPGARGAAETQYF. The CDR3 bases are TGTGCCAGCAGCTTAGATCCTGGTGCACGGGGGGCAGCAGAGACCCAGTACTTC.

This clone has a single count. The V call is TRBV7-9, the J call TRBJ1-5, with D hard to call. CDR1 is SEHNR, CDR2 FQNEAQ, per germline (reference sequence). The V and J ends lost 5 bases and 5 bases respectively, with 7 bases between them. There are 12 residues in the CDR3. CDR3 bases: TGTGCCAGCAGCGCCGGGGATCAGCCCCAGCATTTT. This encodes CASSAGDQPQHF.

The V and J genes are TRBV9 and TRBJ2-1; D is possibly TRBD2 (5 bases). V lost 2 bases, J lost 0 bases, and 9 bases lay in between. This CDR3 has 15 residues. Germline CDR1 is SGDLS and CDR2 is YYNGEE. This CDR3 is CASSVSGSSYNEQFF. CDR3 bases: TGTGCCAGCAGCGTGAGCGGAAGCTCCTACAATGAGCAGTTCTTC.

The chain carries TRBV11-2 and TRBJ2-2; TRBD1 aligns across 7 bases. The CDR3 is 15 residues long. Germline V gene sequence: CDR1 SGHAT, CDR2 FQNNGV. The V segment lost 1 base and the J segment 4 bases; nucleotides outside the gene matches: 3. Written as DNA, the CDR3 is TGTGCCAGCAGCTTAGTACAGGGGCCCACCGGGGAGCTGTTTTTT. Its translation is CASSLVQGPTGELFF. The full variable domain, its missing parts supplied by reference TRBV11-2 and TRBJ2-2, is EAGVAQSPRYKIIEKRQSVAFWCNPISGHATLYWYQQILGQGPKLLIQFQNNGVVDDSQLPKDRFSAERLKGVDSTLKIQPAKLEDSAVYLCASSLVQGPTGELFFGEGSRLTVL.

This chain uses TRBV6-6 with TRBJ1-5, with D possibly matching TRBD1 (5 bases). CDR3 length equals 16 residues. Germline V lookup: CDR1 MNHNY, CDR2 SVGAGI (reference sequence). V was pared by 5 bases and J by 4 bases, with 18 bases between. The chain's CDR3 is CASSGYSWGSNQPQHF. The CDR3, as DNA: TGTGCCAGCAGTGGGTATTCGTGGGGGAGTAATCAGCCCCAGCATTTT.